The 28 T cell receptor beta chains below were found in one sample sequenced in a study of blood T cell repertoires in COVID-19. Data came from immunoSEQ multiplex PCR; TCRdb stores just in-frame clones and leaves some out. Among roughly 150,000 clones listed, 80% to 90% were seen once. Sequenced: peripheral blood. These receptor sequences come from a woman older than 75 with acute or convalescent COVID-19.

This rearrangement joins TRBV29-1 to TRBJ1-2; D might be TRBD1 (5 bases). The V end was cut by 1 base, the J end by 4 bases, with 7 bases between. Germline CDR1 SQVTM, CDR2 ANQGSEA. The CDR3 is 12 amino acids. The CDR3 DNA reads TGCAGCGTTGAAGGACAGAGCTATGGCTACACCTTC. This gives the protein CSVEGQSYGYTF.

Only a few counts were recorded for this clone. The rearrangement links TRBV28 to TRBJ1-3, with a weak D call TRBD1 (6 bases). Looked up from germline, CDR1 is MDHEN and CDR2 is SYDVKM. The CDR3 contains 14 residues. V lost 5 bases to trimming and J lost 3 bases, with 11 bases between them. The CDR3 is CASSTTGSGNTIYF. The CDR3, as DNA: TGTGCCAGCAGTACCACAGGGAGTGGAAACACCATATATTTT.

The chain joins TRBV3-1 (or the pseudogene TRBV3-2) to TRBJ2-5, with 10 bases that match TRBD2. This CDR3 spans 14 amino acids. V shed 6 bases and J 4 bases; nucleotides not matched to a gene: 5. Germline V gives CDR1 LGHDT, CDR2 YNNKEL (reference sequence). The CDR3 spells CASSQRGGLETQYF. CDR3 in DNA: TGTGCCAGCAGTCAGCGGGGGGGCCTAGAGACCCAGTACTTC.

V gene TRBV2 combines with J gene TRBJ2-7; TRBD2 is a possible D gene (6 bases). Germline values: CDR1 SNHLY, CDR2 FYNNEI. This CDR3 has 13 residues. V was cut by 8 bases and J by 0 bases, with 11 bases left in between. In nucleotides, the CDR3 is TGTGCCAGCGGCGGGACCATCTCCTACGAGCAGTACTTC. It codes for CASGGTISYEQYF.

This rearrangement joins TRBV3-1 (or the pseudogene TRBV3-2) to TRBJ2-7; 7 nucleotides line up with TRBD1. This CDR3 contains 12 residues. Germline CDR1 is LGHDT and CDR2 is YNNKEL (reference sequence). The junction had 3 bases not matched to a gene; V was cut back by 4 bases and J by 6 bases. CDR3 DNA: TGTGCCAGCAGCCGGGACAGAGGCGAGCAGTACTTC. Translation: CASSRDRGEQYF.

This chain connects TRBV7-6 to TRBJ1-1; D possibly corresponds to TRBD1 (5 bases). Germline assignment: CDR1 SGHVS and CDR2 FNYEAQ. The CDR3 runs 15 residues. V lost 4 bases, J lost 4 bases, and 16 bases lay in between. The CDR3 region is CASSSQSQGTTEAFF. The CDR3, as DNA: TGTGCCAGCAGCTCACAGAGTCAGGGCACCACTGAAGCTTTCTTT.

V is TRBV9 and J is TRBJ2-3; D unresolved. The length of the CDR3 is 15 residues. V was pared by 0 bases and J by 2 bases, with 10 bases between. Germline loops: CDR1 SGDLS, CDR2 YYNGEE. The CDR3 bases are TGTGCCAGCAGCGTAGATCGGCGGAACACAGATACGCAGTATTTT. It encodes CASSVDRRNTDTQYF.

The gene calls are TRBV19 and TRBJ1-2; TRBD1 is a possible D gene (5 bases). The germline V gene encodes CDR1 LNHDA and CDR2 SQIVND (reference sequence). The V and J ends lost 5 bases and 3 bases respectively, with 10 bases between them. The CDR3 totals 13 residues. CDR3 loop: CASSPQGDYGYTF. The CDR3 nucleotides are TGTGCCAGTAGTCCTCAGGGTGACTATGGCTACACCTTC.

This chain uses TRBV5-4 with TRBJ1-1; D perhaps matches TRBD1 (5 bases). The CDR3 loop spans 16 amino acids. In germline, CDR1 is SGHNT, CDR2 YYREEE (reference sequence). Trimming shortened V by 5 bases and J by 0 bases, and 17 bases separated the two germline ends. The DNA of the CDR3 is TGTGCCAGCAGTTTAAGGGGCCGCGCCTTGAACACTGAAGCTTTCTTT. This codes for CASSLRGRALNTEAFF.

The V call is TRBV4-3, the J call TRBJ1-2, with 7 nucleotides matching TRBD1. V lost 1 base to trimming and J lost 7 bases; unmatched junction nucleotides: 9. The CDR3 loop spans 15 amino acids. Germline CDR1 is LGHNA and CDR2 is YSLEER. CDR3 bases: TGCGCCAGCAGCCAAGGAGGTAGAGGGGGCTGTGGCTACACCTTC. Translating it yields CASSQGGRGGCGYTF.

V and J are TRBV5-4 and TRBJ2-1, with 11 bases matching TRBD1. CDR1 is SGHNT and CDR2 is YYREEE in the germline V gene (reference sequence). Trimming cost V 4 bases and J 4 bases; bases outside gene matches: 4. CDR3 length equals 15 residues. In DNA form, the CDR3 reads TGTGCCAGCAGCGCCGGGACAGGGGGATACAATGAGCAGTTCTTC. This encodes CASSAGTGGYNEQFF.

This chain connects TRBV3-1 (or the pseudogene TRBV3-2) to TRBJ2-7; 10 nucleotides match TRBD1. The CDR3 runs to 13 residues. The ends lost 9 bases at V and 1 base at J; junction bases unmatched: 3. CDR1 LGHDT and CDR2 YNNKEL come from the germline V gene (reference sequence). The CDR3 here is CASRTGGSYEQYF. The CDR3 nucleotides read TGTGCCAGTAGGACAGGGGGATCCTACGAGCAGTACTTC.

This clone was counted between two and nine times. This sequence joins TRBV2 and TRBJ1-1; maybe TRBD1 (5 bases). Trimming took 8 bases from V and 3 from J, leaving 22 bases between them. The CDR3 has 16 amino acids. Germline values: CDR1 SNHLY, CDR2 FYNNEI. The CDR3 region has the DNA TGTGCCAGCGGGGGGAGGATAAGTGTGGAGGACACTGAAGCTTTCTTT. Translated, it gives CASGGRISVEDTEAFF.

The chain joins TRBV6-5 to TRBJ2-6; D remains unclear. The V gene's germline CDR1 is MNHEY and CDR2 SVGAGI. Trimming took 2 bases from V and 0 from J, leaving 2 bases between them. This CDR3 is 14 amino acids long. Here the CDR3 reads CASSYHSGANVLTF. For the CDR3, the DNA is TGTGCCAGCAGTTACCACTCTGGGGCCAACGTCCTGACTTTC.

The V and J genes are TRBV5-1 and TRBJ2-2; 13 bases agree with TRBD2. Germline V CDR1 and CDR2: SGHRS, YFSETQ. The CDR3 length is 16 residues. Trimming cost V 4 bases and J 2 bases; bases outside gene matches: 2. The CDR3 loop reads CASSGLAGDNTGELFF. Here the CDR3 DNA reads TGCGCCAGCAGCGGACTAGCGGGGGACAACACCGGGGAGCTGTTTTTT.

J is TRBJ1-1 and V is TRBV7-6; D unclear. The CDR3 runs 15 residues. V lost 5 bases and J 4 bases, leaving 17 bases between the germline ends. Germline CDR1 reads SGHVS; CDR2 reads FNYEAQ. The CDR3 is CASSPLPGGITEAFF. In DNA, the CDR3 is TGTGCCAGCAGCCCACTCCCGGGCGGGATCACTGAAGCTTTCTTT.

The CDR3 loop is CASSPLAGGLDTEAFF. The CDR3 nucleotides are TGTGCCAGCAGCCCCCTGGCGGGGGGATTGGACACTGAAGCTTTCTTT. The chain links TRBV3-1 (or the pseudogene TRBV3-2) to TRBJ1-1; perhaps TRBD1 as D (5 bases). Trimming stripped 4 bases from V and 3 bases from J, with 18 bases between. Germline V gives CDR1 LGHDT, CDR2 YNNKEL (reference sequence). This CDR3 is built from 16 residues.

This clone was found a few times. V usage is TRBV6-6 and J usage is TRBJ1-2; D may be TRBD1 (5 bases). The CDR3 spans 11 residues. The V gene's germline CDR1 is MNHNY and CDR2 SVGAGI (reference sequence). The V end lost 7 bases, the J end lost 6 bases, and 9 bases lay between the germline ends. CDR3 sequence reads: CASTSRDGYTF. CDR3 DNA: TGTGCCAGCACCTCCAGGGATGGCTACACCTTC.

J is TRBJ1-1 and V is TRBV18; 7 bases match TRBD1. Germline CDR1 is KGHSH and CDR2 is LQKENI. J gave up 0 bases and V 6 bases, and 13 bases lay outside the gene matches. The CDR3 is made up of 17 amino acids. CDR3 DNA sequence: TGTGCCAGCTCGCCCAATCAGGGGGAGATGATGAACACTGAAGCTTTCTTT. Translating it yields CASSPNQGEMMNTEAFF.

CDR3 residues: CASSQMVVDNEQFF. Here the CDR3 DNA reads TGTGCCAGCAGCCAGATGGTAGTCGACAATGAGCAGTTCTTC. The rearrangement uses TRBV3-1 (or the pseudogene TRBV3-2) and TRBJ2-1; unclear D gene. Germline assignment: CDR1 LGHDT and CDR2 YNNKEL (reference sequence). The CDR3 consists of 14 residues. V shed 3 bases and J shed 5 bases, with 11 bases lying between them.

The chain links TRBV7-2 to TRBJ1-5; 9 bases map to TRBD1. The CDR3 is 12 amino acids. Trimming cost V 8 bases and J 4 bases; bases outside gene matches: 0. Germline CDR1 is SGHTA and CDR2 is FQGNSA. CDR3 coding DNA: TGTGCCAGCGGGACAGGGAATCAGCCCCAGCATTTT. Its protein is CASGTGNQPQHF.

The V and J genes are TRBV7-2 and TRBJ1-5; D gene unclear. CDR3 length equals 15 residues. Germline V CDR1 and CDR2: SGHTA, FQGNSA. V lost 0 bases, J lost 5 bases, and 11 bases lay in between. The CDR3 coding sequence is TGTGCCAGCAGCTTAGCTTCCGGGAGCGATCAGCCCCAGCATTTT. It specifies CASSLASGSDQPQHF. Using reference TRBV7-2 and TRBJ1-5 for the parts outside the CDR3, the full variable domain is GAGVSQSPSNKVTEKGKDVELRCDPISGHTALYWYRQSLGQGLEFLIYFQGNSAPDKSGLPSDRFSAERTGGSVSTLTIQRTQQEDSAVYLCASSLASGSDQPQHFGDGTRLSIL.

This sequence joins TRBV27 and TRBJ1-6, with D uncertain. The CDR3 runs 14 residues. Per the germline V gene, CDR1 is MNHEY and CDR2 is SMNVEV (reference sequence). The V and J ends lost 6 bases and 0 bases respectively, with 6 bases between them. The CDR3 DNA is TGTGCCAGCAGGCCCAGCTCCTATAATTCACCCCTCCACTTT. It specifies CASRPSSYNSPLHF.

This chain joins TRBV3-1 (or the pseudogene TRBV3-2) and TRBJ2-2; 9 nucleotides align to TRBD2. CDR1 and CDR2 from the germline V gene are LGHDT and YNNKEL (reference sequence). Unmatched junction bases numbered 3, after V lost 4 bases and J lost 3 bases. The CDR3 extends over 15 amino acids. CDR3 bases: TGTGCCAGCAGCCCCCGCGGGGGGGACACCGGGGAGCTGTTTTTT. This encodes CASSPRGGDTGELFF.

The rearrangement links TRBV7-9 to TRBJ1-1; D is unresolved. Trimming shortened V by 3 bases and J by 2 bases, and 7 bases separated the two germline ends. CDR1 and CDR2 from the germline V gene are SEHNR and FQNEAQ (reference sequence). The CDR3 contains 13 residues. This CDR3 reads CASSLQSNTEAFF. The CDR3 nucleotides are TGTGCCAGCAGCTTGCAGTCAAACACTGAAGCTTTCTTT.

V and J are TRBV18 and TRBJ2-3, with D perhaps TRBD1 (6 bases). The CDR3 length is 13 residues. V lost 6 bases and J 7 bases, leaving 14 bases between the germline ends. Germline V gives CDR1 KGHSH, CDR2 LQKENI. The CDR3 DNA is TGTGCCAGCTCGGGCGCAACAGGGTATACGCAGTATTTT. It yields the protein CASSGATGYTQYF. Filled out from reference TRBV18 and TRBJ2-3, the complete variable domain reads NAGVMQNPRHLVRRRGQEARLRCSPMKGHSHVYWYRQLPEEGLKFMVYLQKENIIDESGMPKERFSAEFPKEGPSILRIQQVVRGDSAAYFCASSGATGYTQYFGPGTRLTVL.

V usage is TRBV5-1 and J usage is TRBJ1-1; D is ambiguous. The CDR3 sequence is 14 residues long. V dropped 0 bases and J dropped 0 bases, with 6 bases sitting between them. Germline V gene sequence: CDR1 SGHRS, CDR2 YFSETQ. The DNA of the CDR3 is TGCGCCAGCAGCTTGGCGGGGATGAACACTGAAGCTTTCTTT. It yields the protein CASSLAGMNTEAFF. Combining the CDR3 with reference TRBV5-1 and TRBJ1-1 gives the whole variable domain KAGVTQTPRYLIKTRGQQVTLSCSPISGHRSVSWYQQTPGQGLQFLFEYFSETQRNKGNFPGRFSGRQFSNSRSEMNVSTLELGDSALYLCASSLAGMNTEAFFGQGTRLTVV.

This chain links TRBV3-1 (or the pseudogene TRBV3-2) with TRBJ2-3; 8 bases line up with TRBD2. V lost 0 bases, J lost 3 bases, and 8 bases stayed unmatched. The CDR3 runs 17 residues. CDR1 is LGHDT, CDR2 YNNKEL, per germline (reference sequence). CDR3 residues: CASSQDWAGGGTDTQYF. The CDR3 nucleotides are TGTGCCAGCAGCCAAGATTGGGCGGGGGGAGGTACAGATACGCAGTATTTT.